Detailed here is one T cell receptor (beta chain). Researchers drew on roughly 84 million PBMCs for genomic DNA from unsorted samples. This specimen belongs to a study of shared clonotypes between healthy human individuals. Investigators spread the genomic DNA of each subset evenly over several immunoSEQ plates. PCR replicates from unsorted PBMC used around 300 ng DNA, and this amount was some 30,000 T cell genomes. Libraries were prepared by immunoSEQ multiplex PCR; TCRdb keeps only in-frame clonotypes and omits some of them. The sample has about 480,000 clones, roughly 85% seen once. The clonotype was recovered from a middle-aged woman in good health. Some clones in this sample may be carry-over from other donors' samples. The sample consisted of PBMCs.

The CDR3 nucleotides are TGTGCCAGCAAAGGACTAGCGGGTAGCTACGAGCAGTACTTC. Translated, it gives CASKGLAGSYEQYF. The rearrangement links TRBV28 to TRBJ2-7, with 11 positions matching TRBD2. The germline V gene encodes CDR1 MDHEN and CDR2 SYDVKM. The CDR3 is made up of 14 amino acids. V shed 7 bases and J 3 bases; nucleotides not matched to a gene: 5.